Shown below are 31 T cell receptor beta chains from a single sample sequenced in a study of blood T cells in healthy people across ages. Next came a second PCR, run for 7 to 11 cycles, which used a sample-barcoded 5' primer along with a J-beta primer mix. Using its own MiXCR run on the 5' RACE reads, TCRdb lists one record per CDR3 protein. The sample includes about 640,000 distinct CDR3 sequences, around three fifths of them seen just once. The source material was blood. These receptors originate from a man aged 55 to 70 in good health.

The rearrangement links TRBV6-5 to TRBJ2-3; D gene ambiguous. This CDR3 has 15 residues. V was clipped by 1 base and J by 1 base, with 9 bases between them. From germline, CDR1 is MNHEY and CDR2 SVGAGI. The DNA for the CDR3 is TGTGCCAGCAGTTACTTTGGCAGAGGCACAGATACGCAGTATTTT. Translating gives CASSYFGRGTDTQYF.

The V call is TRBV27, the J call TRBJ2-5; TRBD2 agrees at 12 bases. The germline V gene encodes CDR1 MNHEY and CDR2 SMNVEV (reference sequence). With V trimmed by 6 bases and J by 13 bases, 12 bases remained unmatched. The CDR3 is 14 amino acids. The DNA for the CDR3 is TGTGCCAGCAGACCGACTAGCGGGGGAGTCCCCTGGTACTTC. It is translated as CASRPTSGGVPWYF.

The chain has TRBV12-3 or TRBV12-4 and TRBJ2-7, with 12 nucleotides matching TRBD2. V dropped 6 bases and J dropped 10; count of bases not matched to a gene: 16. The CDR3 runs to 16 residues. In DNA form, the CDR3 reads TGTGCCAGCAGCGACCAAGGACTAGCGGGGATAATGGCCCAGTACTTC. It encodes CASSDQGLAGIMAQYF.

Only a few counts were recorded for this clonotype. CDR3 sequence (DNA): TGTGCCAGCAGCTACTATAATTCACCCCTCCACTTT. Encoded protein: CASSYYNSPLHF. The gene calls are TRBV2 and TRBJ1-6; D is unresolved. Trimming pared 6 bases from V and 3 bases from J, leaving 3 bases between. The CDR3 covers 12 residues. Germline-derived CDR1 and CDR2 are SNHLY and FYNNEI.

This clonotype was counted a few times. The chain combines TRBV29-1 with TRBJ2-5; D might be TRBD2 (5 bases). Looked up from germline, CDR1 is SQVTM and CDR2 is ANQGSEA. With 4 bases removed from V and 2 bases from J, the gap between germline ends came to 11 bases. CDR3 length equals 13 residues. CDR3 nucleotide sequence: TGCAGCGTTGCTTGGGAGAGGCAAGAGACCCAGTACTTC. Its translation: CSVAWERQETQYF.

The gene calls are TRBV6-5 and TRBJ2-4, with D possibly TRBD1 on 5 matching bases. The germline V and J ends were trimmed by 7 bases and 8 bases, with 15 bases remaining between them. The germline CDR1 and CDR2 sequences are MNHEY and SVGAGI. The CDR3 has 13 amino acids. As DNA, the CDR3 is TGTGCCAGCACCGGAAGGGTAGGGGACATTCAGTACTTC. The encoded protein is CASTGRVGDIQYF.

The chain carries TRBV5-1 and TRBJ1-6; no definite D call. V was clipped by 2 bases and J by 7 bases, with 16 bases between them. The CDR3 runs to 16 residues. Germline V gene sequence: CDR1 SGHRS, CDR2 YFSETQ. As DNA, the CDR3 is TGCGCCAGCAGCTTACAGTCGAGACTTGGCAATTCACCCCTCCACTTT. Its translation is CASSLQSRLGNSPLHF.

This chain uses TRBV6-1 with TRBJ2-3, with D tentatively TRBD2 (5 bases). Per germline, CDR1 MNHNS and CDR2 SASEGT. This CDR3 is built from 11 residues. CDR3: CAAEGGDTQYF. The CDR3 coding sequence is TGTGCTGCAGAAGGCGGGGATACGCAGTATTTT.

This chain joins TRBV28 and TRBJ2-5, with 7 bases lining up with TRBD1. The tail of the sequence fits TRBJ2-7 better, so the J call may be wrong. The germline gives CDR1 MDHEN, CDR2 SYDVKM. The CDR3 covers 14 residues. CDR3 DNA: TGTGCCAGCAATACCCCAAAGGACAGGAGCGAGCAGTACTTC. Translated, it gives CASNTPKDRSEQYF.

The table lists this clonotype with a few counts. The V and J genes are TRBV20-1 and TRBJ2-7, with D possibly matching TRBD2 (5 bases). CDR3 length equals 14 residues. CDR1 and CDR2 (germline): DFQATT, SNEGSKA (reference sequence). Trimming took off 1 base at V and 2 bases at J, with 12 bases between the two ends. CDR3 sequence reads: CSARGGGSTYEQYF. The DNA for the CDR3 is TGCAGTGCTAGAGGTGGAGGTAGCACCTACGAGCAGTACTTC.

V and J are TRBV9 and TRBJ2-2, with TRBD1 matching over 9 bases. The CDR3 spans 16 residues. Unmatched junction bases numbered 4, after V lost 3 bases and J lost 1 base. Germline CDR1 SGDLS, CDR2 YYNGEE. The CDR3 protein is CASSAPGQGNTGELFF. The CDR3 bases are TGTGCCAGCAGCGCCCCGGGACAGGGGAACACCGGGGAGCTGTTTTTT.

V usage is TRBV18 and J usage is TRBJ2-3; D is ambiguous. V lost 3 bases and J lost 6, with 7 bases in between. This CDR3 is built from 12 residues. CDR1 KGHSH and CDR2 LQKENI come from the germline V gene. CDR3 residues: CASSPSSDTQYF. In nucleotides, the CDR3 is TGTGCCAGCTCACCGTCATCTGATACGCAGTATTTT.

The chain is built from TRBV9 and TRBJ2-3, with 8 bases identical to TRBD2. The CDR3 is made up of 16 amino acids. V shed 3 bases and J 2 bases; nucleotides not matched to a gene: 8. CDR1 is SGDLS, CDR2 YYNGEE, per germline. CDR3 residues: CASSASSGGNTDTQYF. The DNA for the CDR3 is TGTGCCAGCAGCGCTTCGAGCGGGGGTAACACAGATACGCAGTATTTT. The variable domain in full, with the rest retrieved from reference TRBV9 and TRBJ2-3, is DSGVTQTPKHLITATGQRVTLRCSPRSGDLSVYWYQQSLDQGLQFLIQYYNGEERAKGNILERFSAQQFPDLHSELNLSSLELGDSALYFCASSASSGGNTDTQYFGPGTRLTVL.

This clonotype appeared a few times. The CDR3 nucleotides read TGTGCCAGCAGTGAAACCGGGACTGGAGAGACCCAGTACTTC. This encodes CASSETGTGETQYF. This sequence joins TRBV2 and TRBJ2-5; D perhaps matches TRBD2 (6 bases). CDR3 length: 14 residues. Trimming shortened V by 2 bases and J by 4 bases, and 11 bases separated the two germline ends. Per germline, CDR1 SNHLY and CDR2 FYNNEI. Supplemented by reference TRBV2 and TRBJ2-5, the full variable domain reads EPEVTQTPSHQVTQMGQEVILRCVPISNHLYFYWYRQILGQKVEFLVSFYNNEISEKSEIFDDQFSVERPDGSNFTLKIRSTKLEDSAMYFCASSETGTGETQYFGPGTRLLVL.

A few counts support this clonotype. V and J are TRBV2 and TRBJ2-5; TRBD2 might be the D (6 bases). Germline assignment: CDR1 SNHLY and CDR2 FYNNEI. V lost 4 bases, J lost 2 bases, and 11 bases lay in between. This CDR3 has 14 amino acids. The CDR3 DNA follows: TGTGCCAGCAGTGCCCTCGCGGGACAAGAGACCCAGTACTTC. This sequence encodes CASSALAGQETQYF. Full variable domain (remainder filled in from reference TRBV2 and TRBJ2-5): EPEVTQTPSHQVTQMGQEVILRCVPISNHLYFYWYRQILGQKVEFLVSFYNNEISEKSEIFDDQFSVERPDGSNFTLKIRSTKLEDSAMYFCASSALAGQETQYFGPGTRLLVL.

The V gene is TRBV21-1, the J gene TRBJ2-1; TRBD1 was called by the table and not checked on the DNA. TRBV21-1 is flagged as a pseudogene. This CDR3 comprises 15 residues. CDR3 nucleotide sequence: TGTGCCAGCAACCTCCGGGGGGGGGCCAGGGATGAGCAGTTCTTC. Its protein product is CASNLRGGARDEQFF.

This chain connects TRBV5-1 to TRBJ2-3; 10 bases align to TRBD2. Trimming removed 4 bases from V and 6 bases from J; junction bases left unmatched: 8. CDR1 is SGHRS and CDR2 is YFSETQ in the germline V gene. CDR3 length: 15 amino acids. CDR3 protein: CASSQTSGVSDTQYF. The CDR3 DNA follows: TGCGCCAGCAGCCAAACTAGCGGGGTTAGTGATACGCAGTATTTT.

In DNA form, the CDR3 reads TGCGCCAGCAGCCAAGGCGGGGTTGGGGGCAATCAGCCCCAGCATTTT. Translation: CASSQGGVGGNQPQHF. The genes are TRBV4-1 and TRBJ1-5; D remains ambiguous. The CDR3 runs to 16 residues. Per the germline V gene, CDR1 is MGHRA and CDR2 is YSYEKL. Trimming left V 1 base short and J 2 bases short, with 12 bases between.

A few counts support this clonotype. The chain is built from TRBV6-6 and TRBJ1-4; 10 bases match TRBD1. The length of the CDR3 is 15 residues. V dropped 4 bases and J dropped 7; count of bases not matched to a gene: 6. Germline V gene sequence: CDR1 MNHNY, CDR2 SVGAGI (reference sequence). The CDR3 region has the DNA TGTGCCAGCAGTTCAGACAGGGGGCGAAGTGAAAAACTGTTTTTT. Amino acids: CASSSDRGRSEKLFF.

J is TRBJ1-2 and V is TRBV28, with D possibly TRBD1 on 5 matching bases. CDR3 length: 12 residues. The germline CDR1 and CDR2 sequences are MDHEN and SYDVKM. Trimming removed 5 bases from V and 4 bases from J, with 8 bases in between. Written as DNA, the CDR3 is TGTGCCAGCAGTAACCAGGGCTATGGCTACACCTTC. This codes for CASSNQGYGYTF.

V and J are TRBV29-1 and TRBJ2-7, with D possibly being TRBD2 (7 bases). The CDR3 contains 13 residues. V dropped 7 bases and J dropped 7 bases, with 20 bases sitting between them. Germline lookup yields CDR1 SQVTM and CDR2 ANQGSEA. The CDR3 reads CSASGGAKSEQYF. CDR3 in DNA: TGCAGCGCGAGTGGGGGGGCGAAATCAGAGCAGTACTTC.

This chain uses TRBV10-3 with TRBJ1-1; 8 nucleotides agree with TRBD1. The CDR3 loop spans 14 amino acids. Germline V gene sequence: CDR1 ENHRY, CDR2 SYGVKD. Losses at the gene ends were 5 bases for V and 5 bases for J; bases not matched to a gene: 7. DNA of the CDR3: TGTGCCATCAGTTTGGACAGGGCGGATACTGAAGCTTTCTTT. Translation gives CAISLDRADTEAFF.

The chain recombines TRBV11-2 with TRBJ2-2, with unresolved D. Trimming stripped 2 bases from V and 4 bases from J, with 8 bases between. Looked up from germline, CDR1 is SGHAT and CDR2 is FQNNGV. This CDR3 is built from 14 residues. The chain's CDR3 is CASSLLRTTGELFF. Here the CDR3 DNA reads TGTGCCAGCAGCTTACTCCGCACCACCGGGGAGCTGTTTTTT.

The chain is built from TRBV18 and TRBJ2-5; 7 positions match TRBD2. V shed 2 bases and J 1 base; nucleotides not matched to a gene: 7. This CDR3 has 16 residues. CDR1 is KGHSH, CDR2 LQKENI, per germline. The CDR3 DNA follows: TGTGCCAGCTCACCAACCCTGGGCGGGGGCCAAGAGACCCAGTACTTC. Translation gives CASSPTLGGGQETQYF.

The chain combines TRBV12-3 or TRBV12-4 with TRBJ1-2, with D unresolved. Trimming stripped 6 bases from V and 8 bases from J, with 10 bases between. The CDR3 runs to 11 residues. CDR3 in amino acids: CASSLPGGYTF. The CDR3 nucleotides are TGTGCCAGCAGCCTACCGGGCGGCTACACCTTC.

This clonotype was found a few times. This chain links TRBV4-2 with TRBJ2-1; D uncertain. Between the trimmed V and J ends, which lost 2 bases and 4 bases, there was a span of 18 bases. CDR3 size: 17 residues. Germline loops: CDR1 LGHNA, CDR2 YNFKEQ. The CDR3 loop reads CASSQFLRRQGYNEQFF. In nucleotides, the CDR3 is TGTGCCAGCAGCCAATTTCTCAGGCGACAAGGGTACAATGAGCAGTTCTTC.

The CDR3 DNA reads TGCGCCAGCAGCTTGGTCCTGGGGGGAGCTTACAATGAGCAGTTCTTC. This sequence encodes CASSLVLGGAYNEQFF. J is TRBJ2-1 and V is TRBV5-1; D perhaps matches TRBD2 (6 bases). The CDR3 runs 16 residues. The ends were cut back, 0 bases at V and 4 bases at J, with 14 bases in the middle. Germline V CDR1 and CDR2: SGHRS, YFSETQ. Full variable domain (remainder filled in from reference TRBV5-1 and TRBJ2-1): KAGVTQTPRYLIKTRGQQVTLSCSPISGHRSVSWYQQTPGQGLQFLFEYFSETQRNKGNFPGRFSGRQFSNSRSEMNVSTLELGDSALYLCASSLVLGGAYNEQFFGPGTRLTVL.

J is TRBJ2-1 and V is TRBV9, with 8 bases fitting TRBD1. Trimming removed 4 bases from V and 8 bases from J; junction bases left unmatched: 11. This CDR3 is built from 15 residues. CDR1 and CDR2 from the germline V gene are SGDLS and YYNGEE. CDR3 sequence reads: CASSSTGQVWDEQFF. In DNA form, the CDR3 reads TGTGCCAGCAGCTCCACGGGACAGGTGTGGGATGAGCAGTTCTTC.

The chain joins TRBV6-6 to TRBJ2-3; no firm D call. Germline CDR1 reads MNHNY; CDR2 reads SVGAGI (reference sequence). The CDR3 loop spans 17 amino acids. V gave up 2 bases and J gave up 0 bases, with 15 bases separating them. The CDR3 sequence: CASSYGPAARSTDTQYF. CDR3 in DNA: TGTGCCAGCAGTTACGGGCCGGCGGCCCGAAGCACAGATACGCAGTATTTT.

The chain couples TRBV20-1 to TRBJ2-3; either TRBD1 or TRBD2 may supply D (6 bases each). V was shortened by 4 bases and J by 0 bases, with 11 bases between the two germline ends. CDR1 and CDR2 (germline): DFQATT, SNEGSKA (reference sequence). The CDR3 consists of 14 residues. This CDR3 is CSANPGASTDTQYF. CDR3 in DNA: TGCAGTGCTAACCCGGGGGCCAGCACAGATACGCAGTATTTT.

The chain links TRBV4-1 to TRBJ2-5; weak D call: TRBD1 (6 bases). The J call is in doubt because the DNA end fits TRBJ2-7 better. The CDR3 is 18 residues long. Germline CDR1 and CDR2: MGHRA and YSYEKL. CDR3 nucleotide sequence: TGCGCCAGCAGCCAATCCCCACCCGGGCAGGGGTTGCCCTACGAGCAGTACTTC. Its translation: CASSQSPPGQGLPYEQYF.